The 27 T cell receptor beta chains reported below all come from one sample, sequenced in a study of human T cells and chemical hapten exposure. Time point given: patch test 2, 6 weeks after DPC sensitization. Treatment here: therapeutic diphenylcyclopropenone sensitization with weekly scalp DPC. TCRdb independently ran MiXCR on the RACE reads; one entry per CDR3 protein. The sample consists of 80,000 to 95,000 distinct CDR3 sequences, 11% of them appearing once. Sequenced here: whole blood, sampled in connection with sensitization to the hapten diphenylcyclopropenone (DPC). All receptors derive from a man aged 35-49 years with alopecia areata. Some clones in this sample may be carry-over from other donors' samples.

The chain uses TRBV4-1 and TRBJ2-1; TRBD2 matches at 9 bases. Germline lookup yields CDR1 MGHRA and CDR2 YSYEKL. CDR3 length equals 15 residues. V shed 2 bases, J shed 3 bases, and the junction held 2 bases outside the gene matches. The CDR3 loop reads CASSQPSGIYNEQFF. CDR3 bases: TGCGCCAGCAGCCAACCTAGCGGGATCTACAATGAGCAGTTCTTC.

J is TRBJ1-5 and V is TRBV7-2, with TRBD1 matching 7 bases. V trimming: 5 bases; J trimming: 5 bases; junction bases outside the gene matches: 9. Germline V gene sequence: CDR1 SGHTA, CDR2 FQGNSA. CDR3 size: 15 residues. The CDR3 nucleotides are TGTGCCAGCAGCATACGACAGGGTGGCGATCAGCCCCAGCATTTT. Protein product: CASSIRQGGDQPQHF.

This chain uses TRBV7-9 with TRBJ1-1; D remains unclear. Germline V gene lookup returns CDR1 SEHNR and CDR2 FQNEAQ (reference sequence). The CDR3 contains 12 residues. V lost 1 base to trimming and J lost 6 bases, with 6 bases between them. The DNA for the CDR3 is TGTGCCAGCAGCTTAGACAGCCCTGAAGCTTTCTTT. This sequence encodes CASSLDSPEAFF.

The V gene is TRBV28, the J gene TRBJ2-2; D remains ambiguous. This CDR3 region has 17 residues. Germline V CDR1 and CDR2: MDHEN, SYDVKM. The V gene lost 5 bases and the J gene lost 1 base, with 17 bases spanning the gap. DNA for the CDR3: TGTGCCAGCAGTCCGCTTGTAAGGGTCTGGAACACCGGGGAGCTGTTTTTT. It specifies CASSPLVRVWNTGELFF.

The chain links TRBV28 to TRBJ2-3; 7 positions agree with TRBD1. V gave up 7 bases and J gave up 5 bases; unmatched junction bases: 6. The CDR3 totals 13 residues. The V gene's germline CDR1 is MDHEN and CDR2 SYDVKM. The CDR3 nucleotides read TGTGCCAGCACCCGACAGGGCAAAGATACGCAGTATTTT. Translating gives CASTRQGKDTQYF.

This clonotype has just a few counts. The chain is built from TRBV6-5 and TRBJ2-3; D is unresolved. The CDR3 consists of 13 residues. V shed 10 bases and J shed 1 base, with 12 bases lying between them. Germline lookup yields CDR1 MNHEY and CDR2 SVGAGI. The CDR3 DNA is TGTGCCACAAGGACCGAAGGCACAGATACGCAGTATTTT. This sequence encodes CATRTEGTDTQYF.

The chain combines TRBV24-1 with TRBJ2-1, with TRBD1 matching 7 bases. The CDR3 sequence is 13 residues long. Germline loops: CDR1 KGHDR, CDR2 SFDVKD. V was pared by 6 bases and J by 9 bases, with 7 bases of the junction left unmatched. This chain's CDR3 is CATSTTGLSEQFF. The CDR3 DNA follows: TGTGCCACCAGTACGACAGGGTTGAGTGAGCAGTTCTTC.

This chain connects TRBV6-5 to TRBJ1-1; D not resolved. Germline V gene sequence: CDR1 MNHEY, CDR2 SVGAGI. The CDR3 runs 13 residues. V was pared by 2 bases and J by 8 bases, with 12 bases between. The CDR3 sequence: CASSYLDSGEAFF. CDR3 nucleotides: TGTGCCAGCAGTTACCTAGACTCGGGGGAAGCTTTCTTT.

The table lists this clonotype with a few counts. The chain combines TRBV12-3 or TRBV12-4 with TRBJ2-1, with a possible D match to TRBD2 (5 bases). The CDR3 runs 15 residues. Between the trimmed V and J ends, which lost 5 bases and 7 bases, there was a span of 18 bases. The CDR3: CASSLGLAGLNEQFF. Here the CDR3 DNA reads TGTGCCAGCAGTCTGGGGTTGGCGGGCCTGAATGAGCAGTTCTTC.

The chain employs TRBV19 and TRBJ2-2; either TRBD1 or TRBD2 may fit D (5 bases each). The germline gives CDR1 LNHDA, CDR2 SQIVND (reference sequence). The CDR3 length is 17 residues. V lost 5 bases and J 1 base, leaving 17 bases between the germline ends. CDR3 region: CASSADWDGRNTGELFF. The CDR3 DNA sequence: TGTGCCAGTAGTGCGGATTGGGACGGCAGGAACACCGGGGAGCTGTTTTTT. Based on the CDR3 plus reference TRBV19 and TRBJ2-2, the full variable domain is DGGITQSPKYLFRKEGQNVTLSCEQNLNHDAMYWYRQDPGQGLRLIYYSQIVNDFQKGDIAEGYSVSREKKESFPLTVTSAQKNPTAFYLCASSADWDGRNTGELFFGEGSRLTVL.

This clonotype has more than one count but fewer than ten. The chain recombines TRBV5-1 with TRBJ1-3; 12 nucleotides align to TRBD1. Germline V gene lookup returns CDR1 SGHRS and CDR2 YFSETQ. The CDR3 is 16 amino acids. Trimming removed 4 bases from V and 0 bases from J; junction bases left unmatched: 2. The CDR3 reads CASSVGQGASGNTIYF. The CDR3 DNA sequence: TGCGCCAGCAGCGTGGGACAGGGGGCCTCTGGAAACACCATATATTTT. Filled out from reference TRBV5-1 and TRBJ1-3, the complete variable domain reads KAGVTQTPRYLIKTRGQQVTLSCSPISGHRSVSWYQQTPGQGLQFLFEYFSETQRNKGNFPGRFSGRQFSNSRSEMNVSTLELGDSALYLCASSVGQGASGNTIYFGEGSWLTVV.

This clonotype appeared many times. The chain has TRBV5-4 and TRBJ1-1; D remains unclear. This CDR3 contains 13 residues. Trimming left V 4 bases short and J 7 bases short, with 14 bases between. The germline V gene has CDR1 SGHNT and CDR2 YYREEE (reference sequence). CDR3 nucleotides: TGTGCCAGCAGCGAGGGCACCACTTTTGAAGCTTTCTTT. Amino acid sequence: CASSEGTTFEAFF.

This clonotype came up a few times. The chain links TRBV30 to TRBJ1-2, with 9 bases matching TRBD1. The CDR3 consists of 13 residues. Germline trimming cut 4 bases from V and 2 bases from J; bases unmatched to any gene: 2. In germline, CDR1 is GTSNPN, CDR2 SVGIG (reference sequence). CDR3 sequence: CAWTGTGNYGYTF. CDR3 bases: TGTGCCTGGACCGGGACAGGGAACTATGGCTACACCTTC.

This clonotype was observed a few times. The chain combines TRBV7-2 with TRBJ2-1, with D possibly being TRBD1 or TRBD2 (5 bases each). V lost 1 base to trimming and J lost 2 bases, with 15 bases between them. Germline CDR1 SGHTA, CDR2 FQGNSA. CDR3 length equals 17 residues. As DNA, the CDR3 is TGTGCCAGCAGCTTAGGAGGGGCAGTGTCACCCTACAATGAGCAGTTCTTC. As protein: CASSLGGAVSPYNEQFF.

This clonotype was counted a few times. The V gene is TRBV7-9, the J gene TRBJ1-3; D may be TRBD1 (5 bases). Trimming shortened V by 5 bases and J by 0 bases, and 14 bases separated the two germline ends. The CDR3 runs to 16 residues. Germline V gene data show CDR1 as SEHNR and CDR2 as FQNEAQ (reference sequence). As DNA, the CDR3 is TGTGCCAGCAGCCCGCGACAGACTATCTCTGGAAACACCATATATTTT. It specifies CASSPRQTISGNTIYF.

This clonotype came up a few times. The DNA of the CDR3 is TGTGCCAGCAGCCTGACAGGGGCTACCGGGGATACGCAGTATTTT. Protein: CASSLTGATGDTQYF. The chain employs TRBV7-3 and TRBJ2-3, with 8 nucleotides matching TRBD1. Germline assignment: CDR1 SGHTA and CDR2 FQGTGA. The trim removed 5 bases at V and 6 bases at J, leaving 10 bases unmatched. The CDR3 is made up of 15 amino acids.

This clonotype was counted only a few times. The chain joins TRBV7-9 to TRBJ2-3; TRBD2 matches 10 bases. This CDR3 contains 18 residues. V lost 1 base and J lost 1; bases outside the gene matches: 8. From germline, CDR1 is SEHNR and CDR2 FQNEAQ (reference sequence). DNA for the CDR3: TGTGCCAGCAGCTTAGGAGCGGGAGGGCCGAGGGGCACAGATACGCAGTATTTT. It codes for CASSLGAGGPRGTDTQYF.

This clonotype was detected ten times or more. This chain connects TRBV24-1 to TRBJ2-3; D is ambiguous. CDR3 length: 12 residues. Per germline, CDR1 KGHDR and CDR2 SFDVKD. Trimming pared 9 bases from V and 1 base from J, leaving 7 bases between. The CDR3 DNA is TGTGCCACCCAAGCCGGCACAGATACGCAGTATTTT. Its protein product is CATQAGTDTQYF.

The chain recombines TRBV5-1 with TRBJ2-3, with TRBD1 matching 9 bases. CDR1 and CDR2 (germline): SGHRS, YFSETQ. The length of the CDR3 is 16 residues. With V trimmed by 3 bases and J by 2 bases, 7 bases remained unmatched. The CDR3 nucleotides read TGCGCCAGCAGCTCTACCGGGACAGGGTCCACAGATACGCAGTATTTT. It yields the protein CASSSTGTGSTDTQYF.

The chain carries TRBV29-1 and TRBJ2-3; 8 bases fit TRBD1. After removal of 2 bases from V and 1 base from J, the junction contained 8 bases not matched to a gene. The length of the CDR3 is 16 residues. CDR1 and CDR2 from the germline V gene are SQVTM and ANQGSEA. CDR3: CSVEKGSGQGTDTQYF. For the CDR3, the DNA is TGCAGCGTTGAAAAGGGGTCGGGACAGGGCACAGATACGCAGTATTTT.

This clonotype has only a few counts. This chain connects TRBV5-1 to TRBJ2-2, with 12 nucleotides matching TRBD2. Germline values: CDR1 SGHRS, CDR2 YFSETQ. Germline trimming cut 4 bases from V and 4 bases from J; bases unmatched to any gene: 2. This CDR3 spans 15 amino acids. CDR3 coding DNA: TGCGCCAGCAGCACGACTAGCGGGGGCACCGGGGAGCTGTTTTTT. Protein product: CASSTTSGGTGELFF. The variable domain in full, with the rest retrieved from reference TRBV5-1 and TRBJ2-2, is KAGVTQTPRYLIKTRGQQVTLSCSPISGHRSVSWYQQTPGQGLQFLFEYFSETQRNKGNFPGRFSGRQFSNSRSEMNVSTLELGDSALYLCASSTTSGGTGELFFGEGSRLTVL.

The sample holds many counts of this clonotype. J is TRBJ2-7 and V is TRBV20-1, with TRBD1 matching 7 bases. The CDR3 loop spans 14 amino acids. V shed 4 bases and J 4 bases; nucleotides not matched to a gene: 10. The germline CDR1 and CDR2 sequences are DFQATT and SNEGSKA (reference sequence). The CDR3 bases are TGCAGTGCTAAATCACAGGGGTCGGGATACGAGCAGTACTTC. Encoded protein: CSAKSQGSGYEQYF.

This chain's CDR3 is CASSYRDYTYNEQFF. The CDR3 DNA is TGTGCCAGCAGTTACCGGGACTACACATACAATGAGCAGTTCTTC. The chain couples TRBV6-2 or TRBV6-3 to TRBJ2-1; 7 bases fit TRBD2. J lost 4 bases, V lost 2 bases, and 5 bases had no gene match. CDR1 and CDR2 (germline): MNHEY, SVGEGT. CDR3 length equals 15 residues.

The CDR3 nucleotides are TGTGCCAGCAGCCCGAGACAGACCAAGAAGACCCAGTACTTC. Translated: CASSPRQTKKTQYF. The gene calls are TRBV12-3 or TRBV12-4 and TRBJ2-5; D perhaps matches TRBD1 (5 bases). The ends were cut back, 6 bases at V and 6 bases at J, with 17 bases in the middle. This CDR3 comprises 14 residues.

The table lists this clonotype with many counts. The J gene is TRBJ1-5, the V gene TRBV6-2 or TRBV6-3; D not resolved. V lost 2 bases, J lost 6 bases, and 14 bases lay in between. The CDR3 runs 15 residues. Looked up from germline, CDR1 is MNHEY and CDR2 is SVGEGT. CDR3 residues: CASSYGVASRQPQHF. The CDR3 DNA follows: TGTGCCAGCAGTTACGGGGTGGCATCGCGTCAGCCCCAGCATTTT.

This rearrangement joins TRBV30 to TRBJ2-6; unclear D gene. Germline assignment: CDR1 GTSNPN and CDR2 SVGIG (reference sequence). V was trimmed by 0 bases and J by 0 bases, leaving 3 bases between them. This CDR3 is built from 14 residues. The CDR3 coding sequence is TGTGCCTGGAGTGTCCTCTCTGGGGCCAACGTCCTGACTTTC. As protein: CAWSVLSGANVLTF.

A few counts support this clonotype. This sequence joins TRBV7-2 and TRBJ2-1; TRBD2 matches 13 bases. The CDR3 contains 16 residues. The V gene end was trimmed by 6 bases and the J gene end by 12 bases; junction bases not matched to a gene: 14. Per germline, CDR1 SGHTA and CDR2 FQGNSA. Written as DNA, the CDR3 is TGTGCCAGCAGTTTTGACGGACTAGCGGGAGAAGTTACGCAGTTCTTC. This encodes CASSFDGLAGEVTQFF.